This TCR beta chain was profiled in a study of T cell clonality in common variable immunodeficiency. The assay was immunoSEQ multiplex PCR, and TCRdb's table has in-frame clones only and misses some. The repertoire yields approximately 30,000 clones, none seen only once; the top ten contain roughly 4.5%. With respect to this clone: Its target is unknown. The read halts 3 residues ahead of the CDR3 end, with the missing end drawn from the germline J gene.

The CDR3 spans 15 residues. Germline lookup yields CDR1 SGHDT and CDR2 YYEEEE. Regarding the study as a whole: TCRbeta clonality was increased in CVID versus healthy controls. Shared TCRbeta clones were fewer between CVID subjects than controls. Common variable immunodeficiency TCR beta sequences reportedly had fewer deletions and N-nucleotide insertions. Patient heterogeneity in the CVID cohort limited correlations between repertoire features and clinical complications.

The receptor comes from a person aged 18 to 70 in good health. The chain couples TRBV5-6 to TRBJ2-3, with D tentatively TRBD1 or TRBD2 (5 bases each). Sample: peripheral blood mononuclear cells. The part of the CDR3 DNA that was read is TGTGCCAGCAGCTTGGGCAGGGAGCCGCAAGAGACG. Amino acids: CASSLGREPQET. The entire CDR3 reads CASSLGREPQETQYF.